This TCR beta chain was sequenced during a study of CD8 T cells in Susac syndrome. The RNA input was roughly 0.5 to 1 ug, and it was reverse transcribed with random hexamers. TCR beta CDR3 was amplified by immunoSEQ covering 54 Vbeta and 13 Jbeta. Each CDR3 protein gets one entry after TCRdb re-called the immunoSEQ multiplex PCR reads with MiXCR. Of 150,000 to 200,000 distinct CDR3 sequences in the sample, around 94% are singletons; the top ten hold roughly 0.13%. TCR beta from blood CD8+ and CD4+ T cells was sequenced. It was healthy donors who served as the controls, matched for age and sex. Findings of the study overall: Only a relatively small number of individuals were included in the TCR sequencing and HLA analysis.

Trimming pared 4 bases from V and 2 bases from J, leaving 15 bases between. CDR1 and CDR2 (germline): SQVTM, ANQGSEA. CDR3 length: 16 amino acids. For this clonotype: The antigen remains unidentified.

V is TRBV29-1 and J is TRBJ2-6; TRBD1 might be the D (6 bases). The sample was CD4+ T cells from PBMCs. This receptor was taken from a human donor in good health. This CDR3 is CSVVGRGSAGANVLTF. Here the CDR3 DNA reads TGCAGCGTTGTAGGCAGGGGTTCGGCTGGGGCCAACGTCCTGACTTTC.